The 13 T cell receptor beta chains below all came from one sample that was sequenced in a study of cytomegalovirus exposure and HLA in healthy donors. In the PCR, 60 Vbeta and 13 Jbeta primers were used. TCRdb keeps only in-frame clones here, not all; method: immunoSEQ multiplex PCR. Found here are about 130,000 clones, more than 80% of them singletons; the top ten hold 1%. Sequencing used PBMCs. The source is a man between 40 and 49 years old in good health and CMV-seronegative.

The CDR3: CASSQRTTDRDKAFF. The CDR3 DNA sequence: TGTGCCAGCAGTCAGCGAACGACCGACCGAGATAAAGCTTTCTTT. The chain recombines TRBV6-5 with TRBJ1-1; D uncertain. This CDR3 contains 15 residues. Trimming pared 5 bases from V and 9 bases from J, leaving 22 bases between. From germline, CDR1 is MNHEY and CDR2 SVGAGI.

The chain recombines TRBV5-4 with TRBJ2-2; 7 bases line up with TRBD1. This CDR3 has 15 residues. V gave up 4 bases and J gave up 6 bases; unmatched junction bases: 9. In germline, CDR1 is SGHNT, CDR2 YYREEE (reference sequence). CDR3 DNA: TGTGCCAGCAGCCTGCAACAGGGGTTGGCCGGGGAGCTGTTTTTT. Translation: CASSLQQGLAGELFF.

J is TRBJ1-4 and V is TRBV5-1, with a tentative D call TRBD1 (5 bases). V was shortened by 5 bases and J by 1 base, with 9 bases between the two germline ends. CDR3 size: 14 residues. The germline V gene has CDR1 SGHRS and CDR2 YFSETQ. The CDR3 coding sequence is TGCGCCAGCAGATTGACAGTAACTAATGAAAAACTGTTTTTT. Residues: CASRLTVTNEKLFF.

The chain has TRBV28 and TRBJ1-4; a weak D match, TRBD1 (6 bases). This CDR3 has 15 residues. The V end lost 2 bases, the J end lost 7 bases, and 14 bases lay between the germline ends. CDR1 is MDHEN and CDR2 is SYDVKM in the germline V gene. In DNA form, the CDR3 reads TGTGCCAGCAGTTTAGATGGGGGGGCGAGTGAAAAACTGTTTTTT. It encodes CASSLDGGASEKLFF.

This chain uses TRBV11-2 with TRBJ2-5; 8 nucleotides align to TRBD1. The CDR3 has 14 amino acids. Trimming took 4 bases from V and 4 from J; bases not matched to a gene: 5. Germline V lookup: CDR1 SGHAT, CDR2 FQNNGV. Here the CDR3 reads CASSSRTGLETQYF. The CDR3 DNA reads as TGTGCCAGCAGCTCCCGGACAGGGCTAGAGACCCAGTACTTC.

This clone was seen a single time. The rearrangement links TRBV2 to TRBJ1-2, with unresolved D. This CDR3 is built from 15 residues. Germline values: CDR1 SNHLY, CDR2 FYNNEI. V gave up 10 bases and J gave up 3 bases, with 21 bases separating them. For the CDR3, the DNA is TGTGCCACCCCTCGGAGGTCGGGCGTTGACTATGGCTACACCTTC. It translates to CATPRRSGVDYGYTF.

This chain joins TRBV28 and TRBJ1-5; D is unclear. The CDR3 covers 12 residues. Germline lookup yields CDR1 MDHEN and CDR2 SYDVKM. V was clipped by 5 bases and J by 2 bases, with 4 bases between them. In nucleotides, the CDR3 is TGTGCCAGCAGTCAGGGCAATCAGCCCCAGCATTTT. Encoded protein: CASSQGNQPQHF. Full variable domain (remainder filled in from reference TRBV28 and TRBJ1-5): DVKVTQSSRYLVKRTGEKVFLECVQDMDHENMFWYRQDPGLGLRLIYFSYDVKMKEKGDIPEGYSVSREKKERFSLILESASTNQTSMYLCASSQGNQPQHFGDGTRLSIL.

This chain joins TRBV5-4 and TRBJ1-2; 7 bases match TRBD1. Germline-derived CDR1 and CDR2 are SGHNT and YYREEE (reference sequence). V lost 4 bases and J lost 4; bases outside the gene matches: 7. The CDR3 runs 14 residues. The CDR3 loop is CASSPGQTLYGYTF. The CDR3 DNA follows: TGTGCCAGCAGCCCGGGACAGACCCTCTATGGCTACACCTTC.

CDR3: CASSQLDDSDYEQYF. For the CDR3, the DNA is TGCGCCAGCAGCCAACTAGATGACAGCGACTACGAGCAGTACTTC. This chain joins TRBV4-1 and TRBJ2-7, with a possible D match to TRBD1 (5 bases). Germline V gene data show CDR1 as MGHRA and CDR2 as YSYEKL. Trimming removed 2 bases at V and 3 bases at J, with 14 bases between. The CDR3 runs to 15 residues.

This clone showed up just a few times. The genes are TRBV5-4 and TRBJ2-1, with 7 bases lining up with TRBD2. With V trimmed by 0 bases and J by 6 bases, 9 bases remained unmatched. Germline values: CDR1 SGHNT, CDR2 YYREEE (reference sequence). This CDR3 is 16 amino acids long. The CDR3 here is CASSLANGGKSNEQFF. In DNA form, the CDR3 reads TGTGCCAGCAGCTTGGCAAACGGGGGGAAATCCAATGAGCAGTTCTTC.

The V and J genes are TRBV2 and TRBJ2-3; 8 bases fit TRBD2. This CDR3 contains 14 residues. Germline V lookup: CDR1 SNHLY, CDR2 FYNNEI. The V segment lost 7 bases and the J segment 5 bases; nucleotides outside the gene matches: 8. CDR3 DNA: TGTGCCAGCAACCAGGGACTAGGTGAAGATACGCAGTATTTT. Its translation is CASNQGLGEDTQYF.

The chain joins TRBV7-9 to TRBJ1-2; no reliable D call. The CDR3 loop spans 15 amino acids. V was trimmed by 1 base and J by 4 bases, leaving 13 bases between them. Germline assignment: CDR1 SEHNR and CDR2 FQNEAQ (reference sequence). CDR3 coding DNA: TGTGCCAGCAGCTTAGACCGCCAGGTTGCCTATGGCTACACCTTC. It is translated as CASSLDRQVAYGYTF.

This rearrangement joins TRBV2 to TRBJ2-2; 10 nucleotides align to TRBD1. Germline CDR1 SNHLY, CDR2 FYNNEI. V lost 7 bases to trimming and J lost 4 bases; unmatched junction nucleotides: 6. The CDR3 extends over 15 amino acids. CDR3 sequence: CASTLWTGGTGELFF. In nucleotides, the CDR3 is TGTGCCAGCACCCTCTGGACAGGGGGCACCGGGGAGCTGTTTTTT.